What follows are 16 T cell receptor beta chains derived from one specimen sequenced in a study of cytomegalovirus exposure and HLA in healthy donors. The PCR was carried out with 60 Vbeta primers and 13 Jbeta primers. Method: immunoSEQ multiplex PCR; TCRdb's copy keeps in-frame clones and lacks some. The table records 100,000 to 150,000 clones, around 76% of them present only once. The sample consisted of PBMCs. These receptors all come from a man between 45 and 60 years old in good health and CMV-seropositive.

The chain combines TRBV15 with TRBJ2-2; a weak D match, TRBD1 (5 bases). V lost 0 bases and J lost 3, with 8 bases in between. The CDR3 length is 15 residues. Per germline, CDR1 LNHNV and CDR2 YYDKDF (reference sequence). CDR3 in amino acids: CATSREGQDTGELFF. CDR3 in DNA: TGTGCCACCAGCAGAGAAGGACAAGACACCGGGGAGCTGTTTTTT.

The genes are TRBV13 and TRBJ2-5; the D gene is possibly TRBD1 (7 bases). The length of the CDR3 is 14 residues. The germline CDR1 and CDR2 sequences are PRHDT and FYEKMQ (reference sequence). V was trimmed by 4 bases and J by 12 bases, leaving 21 bases between them. The CDR3 nucleotides are TGTGCCAGCAGCTACGGGAGTTTACAGGGGCCCAAGTACTTC. Amino acids: CASSYGSLQGPKYF.

DNA for the CDR3: TGTGCCAGCAGTTTAGGCACCGAGCAGTACTTC. Its translation is CASSLGTEQYF. This chain links TRBV27 with TRBJ2-7, with D unclear. V was cut by 2 bases and J by 6 bases, with 5 bases left in between. Germline CDR1 is MNHEY and CDR2 is SMNVEV (reference sequence). The CDR3 extends over 11 amino acids.

Only a few counts were recorded for this clone. This rearrangement joins TRBV11-2 to TRBJ2-7, with 11 bases identical to TRBD2. Germline V gives CDR1 SGHAT, CDR2 FQNNGV. V lost 4 bases, J lost 4 bases, and 9 bases stayed unmatched. The length of the CDR3 is 16 residues. CDR3 protein: CASSSPLLAGAYEQYF. For the CDR3, the DNA is TGTGCCAGCAGCTCCCCCTTACTAGCGGGAGCTTACGAGCAGTACTTC.

This clone was seen just once. The V gene is TRBV5-1, the J gene TRBJ2-5; TRBD1 is a possible D gene (6 bases). Trimming shortened V by 4 bases and J by 4 bases, and 14 bases separated the two germline ends. The CDR3 is made up of 14 amino acids. CDR1 is SGHRS and CDR2 is YFSETQ in the germline V gene. The CDR3, as DNA: TGCGCCAGCAGCATCGGACAGTCCTTAGAGACCCAGTACTTC. This codes for CASSIGQSLETQYF. The full variable domain, rest sourced from reference TRBV5-1 and TRBJ2-5, is KAGVTQTPRYLIKTRGQQVTLSCSPISGHRSVSWYQQTPGQGLQFLFEYFSETQRNKGNFPGRFSGRQFSNSRSEMNVSTLELGDSALYLCASSIGQSLETQYFGPGTRLLVL.

The chain links TRBV11-3 to TRBJ1-2; TRBD1 might be the D (5 bases). Per the germline V gene, CDR1 is SGHNT and CDR2 is YENEEA. Trimming left V 1 base short and J 2 bases short, with 17 bases between. This CDR3 has 17 residues. In DNA, the CDR3 is TGTGCCAGCAGCTTAGGGGGGACTCTGTTCTTCAACTATGGCTACACCTTC. Translating it yields CASSLGGTLFFNYGYTF.

V and J are TRBV5-4 and TRBJ1-3; D is possibly TRBD1 (6 bases). The V end lost 0 bases, the J end lost 4 bases, and 11 bases lay between the germline ends. Per germline, CDR1 SGHNT and CDR2 YYREEE (reference sequence). CDR3 length equals 15 residues. CDR3 loop: CASSLGHQGGNTIYF. The CDR3 region has the DNA TGTGCCAGCAGCTTGGGTCACCAGGGGGGAAACACCATATATTTT. The whole variable domain, remainder taken from reference TRBV5-4 and TRBJ1-3, is ETGVTQSPTHLIKTRGQQVTLRCSSQSGHNTVSWYQQALGQGPQFIFQYYREEENGRGNFPPRFSGLQFPNYSSELNVNALELDDSALYLCASSLGHQGGNTIYFGEGSWLTVV.

The genes are TRBV6-1 and TRBJ2-1, with TRBD1 matching over 7 bases. Germline loops: CDR1 MNHNS, CDR2 SASEGT. The junction had 3 bases not matched to a gene; V was cut back by 1 base and J by 6 bases. The CDR3 contains 14 residues. The CDR3 protein is CASSEEYRGNEQFF. DNA for the CDR3: TGTGCCAGCAGTGAAGAATACAGGGGCAATGAGCAGTTCTTC.

This clone was recorded a few times. This chain connects TRBV18 to TRBJ1-2, with D unclear. V was trimmed by 8 bases and J by 6 bases, leaving 16 bases between them. The germline V gene has CDR1 KGHSH and CDR2 LQKENI. The CDR3 runs to 13 residues. Here the CDR3 reads CASQRTASDGYTF. CDR3 DNA: TGTGCCAGCCAACGTACGGCTAGCGATGGCTACACCTTC.

The rearrangement links TRBV29-1 to TRBJ2-7, with TRBD1 matching 10 bases. The CDR3 covers 14 residues. Germline trimming cut 3 bases from V and 9 bases from J; bases unmatched to any gene: 11. Germline V CDR1 and CDR2: SQVTM, ANQGSEA. The CDR3 DNA reads TGCAGCGTTGAGACAGGGGGCGGCTCTCCGGGGCAGTACTTC. Protein: CSVETGGGSPGQYF.

J is TRBJ1-5 and V is TRBV2; D remains ambiguous. V was trimmed by 6 bases and J by 5 bases, leaving 17 bases between them. This CDR3 comprises 15 residues. Germline CDR1 SNHLY, CDR2 FYNNEI. The CDR3 DNA follows: TGTGCCAGCAGCCCCGGGGTTGGCGGTGATCAGCCCCAGCATTTT. It is translated as CASSPGVGGDQPQHF.

The rearrangement uses TRBV5-1 and TRBJ2-7, with TRBD2 identical over 10 bases. The CDR3 has 13 amino acids. Per the germline V gene, CDR1 is SGHRS and CDR2 is YFSETQ. The trim removed 0 bases at V and 7 bases at J, leaving 1 base unmatched. The CDR3 spells CASSLDSGREQYF. In DNA form, the CDR3 reads TGCGCCAGCAGCTTGGATAGCGGGAGGGAGCAGTACTTC.

The V gene is TRBV19, the J gene TRBJ2-7; 10 nucleotides agree with TRBD1. V gave up 3 bases and J gave up 4 bases; unmatched junction bases: 3. This CDR3 is built from 14 residues. The germline V gene has CDR1 LNHDA and CDR2 SQIVND (reference sequence). The CDR3 loop is CASSIRQGAYEQYF. The DNA of the CDR3 is TGTGCCAGTAGTATTAGACAGGGGGCTTACGAGCAGTACTTC.

This chain connects TRBV6-1 to TRBJ1-1; no definite D call. Germline CDR1 MNHNS, CDR2 SASEGT. Deletions cut 1 base from V and 7 bases from J, with 10 bases between. This CDR3 region has 13 residues. The CDR3 is CASSEGSAHEAFF. CDR3 DNA: TGTGCCAGCAGTGAAGGGAGTGCCCATGAAGCTTTCTTT.

This chain uses TRBV9 with TRBJ2-2; TRBD2 matches at 11 bases. The J segment lost 5 bases and the V segment lost 4 bases, leaving 4 bases of the junction unmatched. Germline CDR1 is SGDLS and CDR2 is YYNGEE. The CDR3 is 15 amino acids. The CDR3 DNA is TGTGCCAGCAGCCCCTTAGCGGGGGGGACCGGGGAGCTGTTTTTT. Its translation is CASSPLAGGTGELFF.

This clone was seen more than once but under ten times. The V gene is TRBV4-2, the J gene TRBJ2-3, with TRBD1 as a possible D gene (6 bases). CDR3 length equals 16 residues. The V gene lost 0 bases and the J gene lost 2 bases, with 12 bases spanning the gap. The germline CDR1 and CDR2 sequences are LGHNA and YNFKEQ. CDR3 DNA: TGTGCCAGCAGCCAAGATTTAGGGGGTTCCACAGATACGCAGTATTTT. As protein: CASSQDLGGSTDTQYF.